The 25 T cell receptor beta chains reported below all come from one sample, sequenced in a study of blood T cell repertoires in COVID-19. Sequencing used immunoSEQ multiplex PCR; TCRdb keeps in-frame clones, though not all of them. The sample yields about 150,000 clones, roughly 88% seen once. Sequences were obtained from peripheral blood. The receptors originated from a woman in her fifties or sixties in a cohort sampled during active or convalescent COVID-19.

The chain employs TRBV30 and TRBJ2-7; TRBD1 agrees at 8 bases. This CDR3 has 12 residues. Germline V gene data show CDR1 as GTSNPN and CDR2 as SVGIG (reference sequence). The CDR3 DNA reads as TGTGCAAACTACAGGGGGGACTACGAGCAGTACTTC. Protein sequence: CANYRGDYEQYF.

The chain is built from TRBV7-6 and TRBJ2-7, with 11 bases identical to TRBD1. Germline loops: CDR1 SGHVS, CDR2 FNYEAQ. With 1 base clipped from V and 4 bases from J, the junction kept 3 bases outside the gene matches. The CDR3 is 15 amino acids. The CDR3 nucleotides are TGTGCCAGCAGCTTAGACGGGACAGGGGGGTACGAGCAGTACTTC. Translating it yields CASSLDGTGGYEQYF.

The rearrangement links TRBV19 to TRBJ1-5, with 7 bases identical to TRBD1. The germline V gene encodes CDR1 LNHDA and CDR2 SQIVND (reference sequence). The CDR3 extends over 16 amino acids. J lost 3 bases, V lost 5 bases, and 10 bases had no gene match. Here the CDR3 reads CASSPTLDRDNQPQHF. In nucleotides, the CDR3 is TGTGCCAGTAGTCCTACCCTTGACAGGGACAATCAGCCCCAGCATTTT.

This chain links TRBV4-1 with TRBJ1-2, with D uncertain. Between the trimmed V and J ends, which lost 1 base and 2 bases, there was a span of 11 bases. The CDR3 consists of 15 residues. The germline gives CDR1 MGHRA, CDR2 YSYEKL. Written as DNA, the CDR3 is TGCGCCAGCAGCCAAGCACTAGCGATCAACTATGGCTACACCTTC. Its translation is CASSQALAINYGYTF.

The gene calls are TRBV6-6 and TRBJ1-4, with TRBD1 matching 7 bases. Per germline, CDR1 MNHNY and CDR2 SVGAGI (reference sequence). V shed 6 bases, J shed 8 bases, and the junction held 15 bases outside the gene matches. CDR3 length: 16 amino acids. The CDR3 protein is CASRDGQAMADEKLFF. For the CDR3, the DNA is TGTGCCAGCAGAGATGGACAGGCGATGGCAGACGAAAAACTGTTTTTT.

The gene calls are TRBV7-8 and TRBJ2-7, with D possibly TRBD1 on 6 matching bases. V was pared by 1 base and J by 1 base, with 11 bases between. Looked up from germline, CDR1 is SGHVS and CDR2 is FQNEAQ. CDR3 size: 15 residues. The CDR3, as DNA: TGTGCCAGCAGCTTAGTTCAGGGGCCATCCTACGAGCAGTACTTC. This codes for CASSLVQGPSYEQYF.

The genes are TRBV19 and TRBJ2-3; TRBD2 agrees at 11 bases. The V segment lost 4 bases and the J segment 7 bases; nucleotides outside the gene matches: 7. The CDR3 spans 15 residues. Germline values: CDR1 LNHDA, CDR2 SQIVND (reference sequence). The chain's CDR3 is CASSTQLAGAYTQYF. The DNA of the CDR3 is TGTGCCAGTAGTACCCAACTAGCGGGGGCCTATACGCAGTATTTT.

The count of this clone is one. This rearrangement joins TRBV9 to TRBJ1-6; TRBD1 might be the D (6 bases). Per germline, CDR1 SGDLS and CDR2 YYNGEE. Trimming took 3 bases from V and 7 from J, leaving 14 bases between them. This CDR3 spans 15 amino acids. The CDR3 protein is CASSAGTTLNSPLHF. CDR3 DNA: TGTGCCAGCAGCGCCGGGACAACCCTCAATTCACCCCTCCACTTT.

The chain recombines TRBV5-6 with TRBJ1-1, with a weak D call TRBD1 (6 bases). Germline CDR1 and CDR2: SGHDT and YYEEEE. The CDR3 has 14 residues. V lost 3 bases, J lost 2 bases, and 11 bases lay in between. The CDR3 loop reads CASSWWTANTEAFF. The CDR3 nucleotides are TGTGCCAGCAGCTGGTGGACAGCCAACACTGAAGCTTTCTTT.

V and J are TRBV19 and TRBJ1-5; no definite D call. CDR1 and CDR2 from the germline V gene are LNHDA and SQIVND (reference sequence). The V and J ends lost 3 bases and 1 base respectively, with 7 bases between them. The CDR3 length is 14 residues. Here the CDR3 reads CASSMSGSNQPQHF. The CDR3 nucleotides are TGTGCCAGTAGTATGTCAGGCAGCAATCAGCCCCAGCATTTT.

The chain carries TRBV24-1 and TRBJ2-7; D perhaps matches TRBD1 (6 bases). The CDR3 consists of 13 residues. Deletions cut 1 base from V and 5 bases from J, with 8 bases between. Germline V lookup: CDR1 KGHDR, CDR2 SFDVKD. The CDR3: CATSDFHRDEQYF. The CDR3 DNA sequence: TGTGCCACCAGTGATTTCCACAGGGACGAGCAGTACTTC.

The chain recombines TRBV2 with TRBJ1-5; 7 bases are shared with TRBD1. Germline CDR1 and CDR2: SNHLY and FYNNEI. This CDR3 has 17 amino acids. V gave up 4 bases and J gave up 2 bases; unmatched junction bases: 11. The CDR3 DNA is TGTGCCAGCAGTGTGGGTAGGAGACAGGGAGGCAATCAGCCCCAGCATTTT. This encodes CASSVGRRQGGNQPQHF.

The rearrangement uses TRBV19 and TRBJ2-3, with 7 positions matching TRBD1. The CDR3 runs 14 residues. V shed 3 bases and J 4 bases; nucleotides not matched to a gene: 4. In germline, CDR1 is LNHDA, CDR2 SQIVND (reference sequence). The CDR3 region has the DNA TGTGCCAGTAGTATTGCAGGGGGAGCAGATACGCAGTATTTT. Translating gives CASSIAGGADTQYF.

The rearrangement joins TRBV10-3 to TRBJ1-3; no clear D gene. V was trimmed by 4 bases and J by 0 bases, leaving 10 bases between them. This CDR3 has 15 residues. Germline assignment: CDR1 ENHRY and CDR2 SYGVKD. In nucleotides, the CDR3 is TGTGCCATCAGTGGACCCGGGAGCTCTGGAAACACCATATATTTT. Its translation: CAISGPGSSGNTIYF.

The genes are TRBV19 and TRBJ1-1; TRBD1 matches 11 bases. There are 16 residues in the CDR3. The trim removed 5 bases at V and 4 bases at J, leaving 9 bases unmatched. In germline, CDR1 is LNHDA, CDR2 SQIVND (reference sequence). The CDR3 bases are TGTGCCAGTAGTCAACTAACCGGGACAGGGGGCACTGAAGCTTTCTTT. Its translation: CASSQLTGTGGTEAFF.

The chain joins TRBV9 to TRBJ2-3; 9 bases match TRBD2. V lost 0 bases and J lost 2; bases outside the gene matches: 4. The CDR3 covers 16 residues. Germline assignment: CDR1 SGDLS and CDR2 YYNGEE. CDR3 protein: CASSVAQRGDTDTQYF. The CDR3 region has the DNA TGTGCCAGCAGCGTAGCCCAGCGGGGGGACACAGATACGCAGTATTTT.

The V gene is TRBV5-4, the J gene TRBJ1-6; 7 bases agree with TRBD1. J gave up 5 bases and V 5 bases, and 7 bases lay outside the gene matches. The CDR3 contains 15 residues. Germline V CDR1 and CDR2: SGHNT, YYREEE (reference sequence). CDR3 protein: CASRLFDRDNSPLHF. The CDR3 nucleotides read TGTGCCAGCAGACTATTTGACAGGGATAATTCACCCCTCCACTTT.

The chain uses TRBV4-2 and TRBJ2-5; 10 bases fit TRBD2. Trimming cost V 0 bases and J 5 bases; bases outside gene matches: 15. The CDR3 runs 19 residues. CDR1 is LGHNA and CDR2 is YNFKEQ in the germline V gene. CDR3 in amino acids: CASSQEIRRAGGPEETQYF. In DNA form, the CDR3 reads TGTGCCAGCAGCCAAGAGATCCGGCGAGCGGGGGGGCCGGAGGAGACCCAGTACTTC.

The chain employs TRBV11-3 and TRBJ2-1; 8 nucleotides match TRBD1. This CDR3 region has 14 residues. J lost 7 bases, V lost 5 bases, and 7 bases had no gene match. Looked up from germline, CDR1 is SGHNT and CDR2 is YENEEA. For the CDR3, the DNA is TGTGCCAGCAGCGCCTGGGACAGGTCTAATGAGCAGTTCTTC. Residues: CASSAWDRSNEQFF. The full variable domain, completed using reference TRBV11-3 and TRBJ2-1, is EAGVVQSPRYKIIEKKQPVAFWCNPISGHNTLYWYLQNLGQGPELLIRYENEEAVDDSQLPKDRFSAERLKGVDSTLKIQPAELGDSAVYLCASSAWDRSNEQFFGPGTRLTVL.

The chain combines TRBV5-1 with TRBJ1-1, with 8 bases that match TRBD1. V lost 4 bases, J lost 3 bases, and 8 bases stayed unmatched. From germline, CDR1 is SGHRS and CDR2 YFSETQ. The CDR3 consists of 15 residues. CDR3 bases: TGCGCCAGCAGCACGGGACAGGAATGGTACACTGAAGCTTTCTTT. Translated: CASSTGQEWYTEAFF. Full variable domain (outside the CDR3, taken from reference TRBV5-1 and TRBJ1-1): KAGVTQTPRYLIKTRGQQVTLSCSPISGHRSVSWYQQTPGQGLQFLFEYFSETQRNKGNFPGRFSGRQFSNSRSEMNVSTLELGDSALYLCASSTGQEWYTEAFFGQGTRLTVV.

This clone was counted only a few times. The CDR3 bases are TGTGCCAGCAGCGAAGGACAGGGTGTGGTTGAAGCTTTCTTT. Translating it yields CASSEGQGVVEAFF. The gene calls are TRBV16 and TRBJ1-1; the match to TRBD1 covers 8 bases. Trimming at V came to 5 bases and at J to 7 bases, leaving 9 bases not matched to a gene. The CDR3 loop spans 14 amino acids. Germline values: CDR1 KGHSY, CDR2 FQNENV.

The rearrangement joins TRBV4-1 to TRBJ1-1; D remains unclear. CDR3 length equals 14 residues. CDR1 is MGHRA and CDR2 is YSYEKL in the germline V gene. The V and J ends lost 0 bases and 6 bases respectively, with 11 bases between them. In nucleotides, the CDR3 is TGCGCCAGCAGCCAAGATCGGGGAATCGCTGAAGCTTTCTTT. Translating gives CASSQDRGIAEAFF.

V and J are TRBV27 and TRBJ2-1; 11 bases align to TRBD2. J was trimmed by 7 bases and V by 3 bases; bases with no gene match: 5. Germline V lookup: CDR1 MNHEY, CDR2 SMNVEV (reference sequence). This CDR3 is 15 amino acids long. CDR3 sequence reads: CASSFSGGAGNEQFF. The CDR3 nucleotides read TGTGCCAGCAGTTTTAGCGGGGGGGCCGGGAATGAGCAGTTCTTC.

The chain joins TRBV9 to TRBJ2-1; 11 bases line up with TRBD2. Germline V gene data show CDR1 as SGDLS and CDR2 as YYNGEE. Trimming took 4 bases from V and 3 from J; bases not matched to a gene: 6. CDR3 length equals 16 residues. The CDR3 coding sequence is TGTGCCAGCAGCCGGAGGACTAGCGGGTACTACAATGAGCAGTTCTTC. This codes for CASSRRTSGYYNEQFF.

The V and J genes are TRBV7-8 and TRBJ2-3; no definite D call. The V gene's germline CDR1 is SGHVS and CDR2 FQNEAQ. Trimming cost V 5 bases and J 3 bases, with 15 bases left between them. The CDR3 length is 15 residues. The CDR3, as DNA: TGTGCCAGCAGCCAGCTCCAGGATGGGACAGATACGCAGTATTTT. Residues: CASSQLQDGTDTQYF.